This T cell receptor beta chain was sequenced in a study of blood T cell repertoires in COVID-19. Study-level background: Acute-phase and convalescent COVID-19 samples originated in the United States, Italy and Spain.

The CDR3 is 16 residues long. Germline trimming cut 8 bases from V and 6 bases from J; bases unmatched to any gene: 12. CDR1 and CDR2 (germline): LNHDA, SQIVND (reference sequence). Per the authors' pipeline: Researchers report that nucleated cell counts were estimated from reference gene primer amplification. Only in-frame clones appear in the TCRdb table, and some are missing; sequencing was by immunoSEQ multiplex PCR. V and J calls and clone size follow that table, whereas D and trimming were derived from the DNA. The data show approximately 120,000 clones, with 80% to 85% seen just once and 3.5% to 4% held by the top ten.

The specimen sequenced was peripheral blood. The gene calls are TRBV19 and TRBJ2-1; 11 nucleotides align to TRBD1. This TCR came from a woman aged 45-59 years with acute or convalescent COVID-19. The CDR3 reads CASSPRTGGDPNEQFF. The CDR3 coding sequence is TGTGCCAGTTCCCCCCGGACAGGGGGCGATCCCAATGAGCAGTTCTTC.